A single sample gave rise to the 7 T cell receptor beta chains below, sequenced in a study of Ad26.COV2.S vaccination and SARS-CoV-2 variants. Treatment here: 15 to 20 received Ad26.COV2.S at low or high dose, single or two shots; several received placebo; per-sample allocation not given. Samples were taken on day 63 after the first vaccine or placebo injection. Method: immunoSEQ multiplex PCR; TCRdb's copy keeps in-frame clones and lacks some. This sample has some 340,000 clones, with around 84% found just once. Sequenced material: peripheral blood, taken in a trial of Ad26.COV2.S vaccine versus placebo. These receptors came from a person aged 18-60 years who received the Ad26.COV2.S COVID-19 vaccine or a placebo.

The chain joins TRBV7-3 to TRBJ2-3; the match to TRBD2 covers 11 bases. Trimming cost V 5 bases and J 4 bases; bases outside gene matches: 8. The CDR3 has 16 residues. Per germline, CDR1 SGHTA and CDR2 FQGTGA. The CDR3 DNA is TGTGCCAGCAGCCGATATAGCGGGGGGGCCGCAGATACGCAGTATTTT. This codes for CASSRYSGGAADTQYF.

CDR3 DNA: TGTGCCAGCAGCGTAGCCGGGAACTATGGCTACACCTTC. Protein sequence: CASSVAGNYGYTF. The chain carries TRBV9 and TRBJ1-2; D gene uncertain. Germline CDR1 reads SGDLS; CDR2 reads YYNGEE. The CDR3 consists of 13 residues. Trimming cost V 0 bases and J 2 bases, with 5 bases left between them.

The chain joins TRBV5-1 to TRBJ2-3; 11 nucleotides align to TRBD1. The ends lost 4 bases at V and 3 bases at J; junction bases unmatched: 7. Germline CDR1 reads SGHRS; CDR2 reads YFSETQ. CDR3 length: 16 residues. CDR3 bases: TGCGCCAGCAGCATATGGGACAGGGGGAGGACAGATACGCAGTATTTT. Translating gives CASSIWDRGRTDTQYF.

This clone was seen a few times. Other nucleotide sequences from this sample produce the same CDR3. The chain has TRBV5-1 and TRBJ1-1; unclear D gene. The V end lost 1 base, the J end lost 2 bases, and 6 bases lay between the germline ends. There are 13 residues in the CDR3. Germline V gene sequence: CDR1 SGHRS, CDR2 YFSETQ. Here the CDR3 DNA reads TGCGCCAGCAGCTTGTGGGGAAACACTGAAGCTTTCTTT. As protein: CASSLWGNTEAFF.

The chain carries TRBV30 and TRBJ2-2, with D possibly being TRBD2 (5 bases). The CDR3 is made up of 14 amino acids. CDR1 is GTSNPN, CDR2 SVGIG, per germline (reference sequence). The V end was cut by 3 bases, the J end by 3 bases, with 11 bases between. The chain's CDR3 is CAWSPGGYTGELFF. In nucleotides, the CDR3 is TGTGCCTGGAGCCCAGGCGGGTACACCGGGGAGCTGTTTTTT.

The chain carries TRBV7-9 and TRBJ1-2, with a tentative D call TRBD1 (6 bases). CDR1 and CDR2 from the germline V gene are SEHNR and FQNEAQ (reference sequence). The germline V and J ends were trimmed by 5 bases and 2 bases, with 15 bases remaining between them. This CDR3 is 15 amino acids long. CDR3 DNA sequence: TGTGCCAGCAGCACGGGACACAACTTCAACTATGGCTACACCTTC. This encodes CASSTGHNFNYGYTF.

The chain employs TRBV5-5 and TRBJ1-1, with D unresolved. The CDR3 runs to 13 residues. Germline loops: CDR1 SGHKS, CDR2 YYEKEE (reference sequence). V was cut by 4 bases and J by 0 bases, with 7 bases left in between. CDR3 coding DNA: TGTGCCAGCAGCCGGAGGCTGAACACTGAAGCTTTCTTT. Protein product: CASSRRLNTEAFF.